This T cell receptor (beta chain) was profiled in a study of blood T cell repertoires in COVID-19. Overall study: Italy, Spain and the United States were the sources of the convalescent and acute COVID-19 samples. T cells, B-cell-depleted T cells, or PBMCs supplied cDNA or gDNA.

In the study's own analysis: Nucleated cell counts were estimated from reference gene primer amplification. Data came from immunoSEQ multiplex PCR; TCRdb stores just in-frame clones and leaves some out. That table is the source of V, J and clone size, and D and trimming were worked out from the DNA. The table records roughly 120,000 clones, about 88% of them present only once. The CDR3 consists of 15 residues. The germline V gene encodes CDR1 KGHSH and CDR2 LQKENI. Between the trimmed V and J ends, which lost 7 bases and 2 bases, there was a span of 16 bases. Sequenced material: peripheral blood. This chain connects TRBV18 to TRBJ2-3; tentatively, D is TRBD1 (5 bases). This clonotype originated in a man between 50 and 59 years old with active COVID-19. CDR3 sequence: CASFDRAGPTDTQYF. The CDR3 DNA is TGTGCCAGCTTCGATCGGGCAGGGCCCACAGATACGCAGTATTTT.